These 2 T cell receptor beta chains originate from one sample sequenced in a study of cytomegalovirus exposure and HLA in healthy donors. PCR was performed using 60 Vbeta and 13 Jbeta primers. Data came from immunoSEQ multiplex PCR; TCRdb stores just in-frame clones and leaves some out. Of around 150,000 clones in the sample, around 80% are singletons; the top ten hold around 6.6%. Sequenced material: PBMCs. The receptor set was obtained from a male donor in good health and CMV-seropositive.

CDR3 residues: CASSSVEGAGTEAFF. CDR3 DNA: TGTGCCAGCAGCTCGGTCGAGGGGGCAGGCACTGAAGCTTTCTTT. The genes are TRBV11-1 and TRBJ1-1; 7 bases are shared with TRBD1. Germline trimming cut 4 bases from V and 4 bases from J; bases unmatched to any gene: 9. CDR1 is SGHAT and CDR2 is FQDESV in the germline V gene (reference sequence). The CDR3 sequence is 15 residues long. Drawing the rest from reference TRBV11-1 and TRBJ1-1, the complete variable domain is EAEVAQSPRYKITEKSQAVAFWCDPISGHATLYWYRQILGQGPELLVQFQDESVVDDSQLPKDRFSAERLKGVDSTLKIQPAELGDSAMYLCASSSVEGAGTEAFFGQGTRLTVV.

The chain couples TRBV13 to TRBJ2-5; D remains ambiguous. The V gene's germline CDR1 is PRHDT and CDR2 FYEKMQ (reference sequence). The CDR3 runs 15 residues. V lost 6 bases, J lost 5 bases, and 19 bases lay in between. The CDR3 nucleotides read TGTGCCAGCAGTCTGAACCCCTCGGGTACGGAGACCCAGTACTTC. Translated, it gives CASSLNPSGTETQYF.